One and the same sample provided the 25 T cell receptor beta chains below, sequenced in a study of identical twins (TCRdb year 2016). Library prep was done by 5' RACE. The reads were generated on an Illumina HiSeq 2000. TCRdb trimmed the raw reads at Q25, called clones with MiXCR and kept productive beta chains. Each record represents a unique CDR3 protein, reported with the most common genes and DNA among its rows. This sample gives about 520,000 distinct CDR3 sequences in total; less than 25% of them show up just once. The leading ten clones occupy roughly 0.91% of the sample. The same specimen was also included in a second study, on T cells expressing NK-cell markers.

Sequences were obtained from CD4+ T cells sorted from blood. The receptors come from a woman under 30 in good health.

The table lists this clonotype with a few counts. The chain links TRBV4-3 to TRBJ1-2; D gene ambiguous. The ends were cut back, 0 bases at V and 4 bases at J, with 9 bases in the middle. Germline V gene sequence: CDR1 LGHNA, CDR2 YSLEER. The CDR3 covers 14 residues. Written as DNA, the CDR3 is TGCGCCAGCAGCCAAGAAAATGTCATCTATGGCTACACCTTC. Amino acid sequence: CASSQENVIYGYTF.

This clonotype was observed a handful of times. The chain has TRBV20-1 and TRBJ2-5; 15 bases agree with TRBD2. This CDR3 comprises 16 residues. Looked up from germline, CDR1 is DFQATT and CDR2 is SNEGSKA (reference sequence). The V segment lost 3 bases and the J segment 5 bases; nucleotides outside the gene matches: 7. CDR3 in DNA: TGCAGTGCTAGCGCTGGGACTAGCGGGAGGAGGGAGACCCAGTACTTC. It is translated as CSASAGTSGRRETQYF.

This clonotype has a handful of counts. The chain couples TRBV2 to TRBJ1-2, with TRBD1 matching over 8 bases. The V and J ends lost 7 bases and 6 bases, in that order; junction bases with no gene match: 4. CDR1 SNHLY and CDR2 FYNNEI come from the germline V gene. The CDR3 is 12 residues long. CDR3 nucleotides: TGTGCCAGCAACGACAGGGGTCATGGCTACACCTTC. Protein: CASNDRGHGYTF.

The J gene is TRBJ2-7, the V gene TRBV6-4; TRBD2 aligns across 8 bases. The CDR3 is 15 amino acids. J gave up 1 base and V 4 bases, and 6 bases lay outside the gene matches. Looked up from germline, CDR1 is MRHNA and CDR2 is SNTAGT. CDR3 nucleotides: TGTGCCAGCAGTGTTGAGCGGGGGCCTTCCTACGAGCAGTACTTC. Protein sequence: CASSVERGPSYEQYF.

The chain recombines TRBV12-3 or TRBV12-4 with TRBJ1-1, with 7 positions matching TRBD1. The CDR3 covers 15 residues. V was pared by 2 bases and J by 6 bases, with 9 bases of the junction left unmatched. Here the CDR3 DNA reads TGTGCCAGCAGTTTACATAGCAGGGGGGCGGCTGAAGCTTTCTTT. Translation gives CASSLHSRGAAEAFF.

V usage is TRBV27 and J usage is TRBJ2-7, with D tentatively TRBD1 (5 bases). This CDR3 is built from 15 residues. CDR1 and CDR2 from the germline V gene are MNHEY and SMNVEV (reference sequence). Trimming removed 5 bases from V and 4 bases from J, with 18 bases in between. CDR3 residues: CASSRTGILWYEQYF. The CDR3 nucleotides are TGTGCCAGCAGTCGTACAGGTATCCTGTGGTACGAGCAGTACTTC.

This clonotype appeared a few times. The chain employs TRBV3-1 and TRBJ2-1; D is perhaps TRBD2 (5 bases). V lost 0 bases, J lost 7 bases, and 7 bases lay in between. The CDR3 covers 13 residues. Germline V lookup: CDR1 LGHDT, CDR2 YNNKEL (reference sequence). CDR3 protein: CASSQEPGNEQFF. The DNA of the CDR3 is TGTGCCAGCAGCCAAGAACCGGGGAATGAGCAGTTCTTC.

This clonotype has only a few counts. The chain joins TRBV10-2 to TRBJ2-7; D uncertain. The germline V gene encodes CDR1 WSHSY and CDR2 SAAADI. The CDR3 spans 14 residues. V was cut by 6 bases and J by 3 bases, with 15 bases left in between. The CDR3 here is CASSREAFYYEQYF. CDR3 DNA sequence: TGCGCCAGCAGCAGAGAGGCGTTTTACTACGAGCAGTACTTC.

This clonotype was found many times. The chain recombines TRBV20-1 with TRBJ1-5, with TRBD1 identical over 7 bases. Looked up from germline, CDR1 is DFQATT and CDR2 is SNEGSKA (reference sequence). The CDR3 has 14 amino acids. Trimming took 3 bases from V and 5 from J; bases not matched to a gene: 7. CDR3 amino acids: CSASRRQGDQPQHF. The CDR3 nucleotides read TGCAGTGCTAGTAGGAGGCAGGGGGATCAGCCCCAGCATTTT.

The CDR3 sequence: CASSQNRGADTQYF. The CDR3 DNA is TGTGCCAGCAGCCAGAACCGGGGGGCAGATACGCAGTATTTT. The rearrangement links TRBV4-2 to TRBJ2-3, with 7 bases that match TRBD2. There are 14 residues in the CDR3. From germline, CDR1 is LGHNA and CDR2 YNFKEQ. V lost 3 bases, J lost 4 bases, and 4 bases stayed unmatched.

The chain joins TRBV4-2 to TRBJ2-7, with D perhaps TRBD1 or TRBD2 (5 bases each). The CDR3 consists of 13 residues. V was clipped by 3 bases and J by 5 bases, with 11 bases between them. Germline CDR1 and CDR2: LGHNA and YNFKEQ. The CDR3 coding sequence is TGTGCCAGCAGCCACCTCAGAGGGGACGAGCAGTACTTC. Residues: CASSHLRGDEQYF.

CDR3 nucleotides: TGTGCCAGCAGCCCCTCGGGCGACAGGGACCCATACAATGAGCAGTTCTTC. This encodes CASSPSGDRDPYNEQFF. The chain joins TRBV7-8 to TRBJ2-1, with 7 positions matching TRBD1. Germline CDR1 SGHVS, CDR2 FQNEAQ. The CDR3 length is 17 residues. The trim removed 5 bases at V and 4 bases at J, leaving 14 bases unmatched.

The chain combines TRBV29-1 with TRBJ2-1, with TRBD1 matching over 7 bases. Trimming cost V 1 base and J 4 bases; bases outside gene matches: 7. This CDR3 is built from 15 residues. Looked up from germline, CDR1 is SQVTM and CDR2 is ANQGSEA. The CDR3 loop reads CSVEGTGPPYNEQFF. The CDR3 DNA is TGCAGCGTTGAAGGGACAGGCCCCCCGTACAATGAGCAGTTCTTC.

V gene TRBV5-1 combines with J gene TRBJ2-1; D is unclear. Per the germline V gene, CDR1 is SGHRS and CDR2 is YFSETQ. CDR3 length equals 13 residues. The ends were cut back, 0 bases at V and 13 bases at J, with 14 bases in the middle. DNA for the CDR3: TGCGCCAGCAGCTTGGAGCTTCCTAATCGTCAGTTCTTC. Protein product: CASSLELPNRQFF.

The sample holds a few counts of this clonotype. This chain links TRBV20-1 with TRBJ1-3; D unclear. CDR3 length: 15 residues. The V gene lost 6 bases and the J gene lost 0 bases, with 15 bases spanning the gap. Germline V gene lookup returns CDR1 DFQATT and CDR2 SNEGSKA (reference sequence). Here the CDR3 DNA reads TGCAGTGCCTCATCGGTCCTCTCCTCTGGAAACACCATATATTTT. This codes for CSASSVLSSGNTIYF.

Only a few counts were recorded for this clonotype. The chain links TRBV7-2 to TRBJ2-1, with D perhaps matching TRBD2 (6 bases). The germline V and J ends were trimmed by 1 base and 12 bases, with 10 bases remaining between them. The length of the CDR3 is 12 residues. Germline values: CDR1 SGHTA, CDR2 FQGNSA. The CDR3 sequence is CASSLVPSAQFF. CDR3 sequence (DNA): TGTGCCAGCAGCTTAGTTCCTAGCGCGCAGTTCTTC. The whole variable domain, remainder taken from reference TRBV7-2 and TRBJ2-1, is GAGVSQSPSNKVTEKGKDVELRCDPISGHTALYWYRQSLGQGLEFLIYFQGNSAPDKSGLPSDRFSAERTGGSVSTLTIQRTQQEDSAVYLCASSLVPSAQFFGPGTRLTVL.

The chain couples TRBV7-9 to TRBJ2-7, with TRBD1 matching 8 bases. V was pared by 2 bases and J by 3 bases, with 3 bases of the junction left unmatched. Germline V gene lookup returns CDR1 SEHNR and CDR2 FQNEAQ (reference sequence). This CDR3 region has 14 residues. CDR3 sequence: CASSLSGTGYEQYF. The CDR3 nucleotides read TGTGCCAGCAGCTTATCTGGGACAGGCTACGAGCAGTACTTC.

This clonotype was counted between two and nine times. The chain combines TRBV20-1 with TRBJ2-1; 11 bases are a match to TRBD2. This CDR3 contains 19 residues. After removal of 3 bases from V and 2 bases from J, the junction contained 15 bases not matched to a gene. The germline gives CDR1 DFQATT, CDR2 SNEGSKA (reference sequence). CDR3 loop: CSARLLAGVDFGTYNEQFF. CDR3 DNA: TGCAGTGCTAGGTTACTAGCGGGAGTCGATTTTGGCACCTACAATGAGCAGTTCTTC.

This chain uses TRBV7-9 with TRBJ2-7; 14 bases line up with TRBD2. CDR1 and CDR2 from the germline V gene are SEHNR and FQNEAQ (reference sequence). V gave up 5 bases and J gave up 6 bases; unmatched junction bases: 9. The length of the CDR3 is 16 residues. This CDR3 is CASSPGTSGGFAEQYF. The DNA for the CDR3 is TGTGCCAGCAGCCCCGGGACTAGCGGGGGCTTTGCCGAGCAGTACTTC.

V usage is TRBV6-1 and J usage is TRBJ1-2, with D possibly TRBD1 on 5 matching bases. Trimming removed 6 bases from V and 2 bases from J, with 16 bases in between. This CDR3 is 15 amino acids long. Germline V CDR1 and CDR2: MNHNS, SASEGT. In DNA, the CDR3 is TGTGCCAGCAGCCCCCAGGGTCTAGGGAACTATGGCTACACCTTC. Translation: CASSPQGLGNYGYTF.

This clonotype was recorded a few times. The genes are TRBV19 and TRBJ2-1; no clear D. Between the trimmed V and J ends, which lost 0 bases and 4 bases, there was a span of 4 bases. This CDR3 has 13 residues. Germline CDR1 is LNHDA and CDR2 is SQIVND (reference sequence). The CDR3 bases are TGTGCCAGTAGTATAGAGAGATACAATGAGCAGTTCTTC. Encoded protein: CASSIERYNEQFF.

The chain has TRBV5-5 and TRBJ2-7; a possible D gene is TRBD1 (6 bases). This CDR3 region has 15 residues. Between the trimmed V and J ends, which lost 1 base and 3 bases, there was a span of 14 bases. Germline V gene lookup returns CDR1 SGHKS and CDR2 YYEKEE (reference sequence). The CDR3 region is CASSLRGQNFYEQYF. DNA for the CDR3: TGTGCCAGCAGCTTGCGAGGACAGAACTTCTACGAGCAGTACTTC.

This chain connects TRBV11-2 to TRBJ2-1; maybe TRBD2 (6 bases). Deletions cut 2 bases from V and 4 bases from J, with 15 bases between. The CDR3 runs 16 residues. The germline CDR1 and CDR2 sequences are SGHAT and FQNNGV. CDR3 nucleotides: TGTGCCAGCAGCTTATTTCGGGAGCTCGATTACAATGAGCAGTTCTTC. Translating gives CASSLFRELDYNEQFF.

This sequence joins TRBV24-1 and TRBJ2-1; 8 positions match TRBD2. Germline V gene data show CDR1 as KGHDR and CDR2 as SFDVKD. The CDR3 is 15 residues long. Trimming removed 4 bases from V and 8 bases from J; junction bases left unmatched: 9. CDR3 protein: CATSDPSGSSDEQFF. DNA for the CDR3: TGTGCCACCAGTGACCCCAGCGGGAGCAGTGATGAGCAGTTCTTC.

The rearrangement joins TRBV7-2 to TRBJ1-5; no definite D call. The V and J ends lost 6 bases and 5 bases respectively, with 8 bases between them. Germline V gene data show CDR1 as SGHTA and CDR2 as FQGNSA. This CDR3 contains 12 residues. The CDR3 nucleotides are TGTGCCAGCAGTTTCGTGTATCAGCCCCAGCATTTT. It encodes CASSFVYQPQHF.